This T cell receptor beta chain was recovered during a study of Graves' ophthalmopathy and Graves' hyperthyroidism. This clonotype was detected many times. Hyperthyroidism patients, all newly diagnosed, had under 2 months' duration and ages of 18 to 65. The diagnostic workup employed clinical symptoms, serum thyroxine, TRAb, thyroid ultrasound and orbital computed tomography. Amplification of TCR beta CDR3 regions used RNA transcripts. The first round was an RT-PCR with HTBI primers, and the second round was a multiplex PCR. One entry per CDR3 protein results from TCRdb running MiXCR on the multiplex PCR reads. The sample lists around 1,200,000 distinct CDR3 sequences, about two fifths occurring once. CDR1 is SQVTM and CDR2 is ANQGSEA in the germline V gene. The CDR3 extends over 15 amino acids. The germline V and J ends were trimmed by 6 bases and 2 bases, with 20 bases remaining between them.

The sequencing input was peripheral blood or thyroid tissue (not recorded which). The chain joins TRBV29-1 to TRBJ2-7, with D maybe TRBD1 (6 bases). The receptor was derived from an adult man with Graves' hyperthyroidism. The CDR3 spells CSVGDGGQSTYEQYF. For the CDR3, the DNA is TGCAGCGTGGGGGACGGTGGACAGTCAACCTACGAGCAGTACTTC.